Here is one TCR beta chain with its context. This record belongs to a study of blood T cell repertoires in COVID-19. J gave up 5 bases and V 5 bases, and 5 bases lay outside the gene matches. CDR1 SEHNR and CDR2 FQNEAQ come from the germline V gene (reference sequence). The CDR3 is 14 residues long. Produced via immunoSEQ multiplex PCR; TCRdb's table is partial and in-frame only. The sample records 140,000 to 150,000 clones, under 90% being singletons. Sequencing input: peripheral blood. The receptor comes from a human donor in a cohort sampled during active COVID-19. This chain joins TRBV7-9 and TRBJ2-5; the match to TRBD1 covers 10 bases. CDR3 residues: CASSQGQGLETQYF. CDR3 coding DNA: TGTGCCAGCAGCCAGGGACAGGGGTTGGAGACCCAGTACTTC.